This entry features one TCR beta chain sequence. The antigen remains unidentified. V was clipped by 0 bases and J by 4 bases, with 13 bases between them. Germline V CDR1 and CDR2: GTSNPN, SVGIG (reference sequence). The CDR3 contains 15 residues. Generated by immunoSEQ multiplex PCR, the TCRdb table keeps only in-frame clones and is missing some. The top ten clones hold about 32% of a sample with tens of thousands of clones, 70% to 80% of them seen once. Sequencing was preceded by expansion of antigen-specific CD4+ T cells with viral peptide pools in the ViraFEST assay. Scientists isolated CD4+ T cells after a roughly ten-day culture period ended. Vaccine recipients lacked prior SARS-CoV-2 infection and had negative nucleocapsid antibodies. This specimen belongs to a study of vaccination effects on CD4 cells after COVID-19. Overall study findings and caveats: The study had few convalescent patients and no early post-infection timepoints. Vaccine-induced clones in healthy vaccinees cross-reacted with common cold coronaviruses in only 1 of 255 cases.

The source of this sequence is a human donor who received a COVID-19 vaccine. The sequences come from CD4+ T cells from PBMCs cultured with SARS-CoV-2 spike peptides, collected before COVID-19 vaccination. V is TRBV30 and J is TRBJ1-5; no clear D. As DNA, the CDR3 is TGTGCCTGGAGTGTAAAATCCTTAAGGAATCAGCCCCAGCATTTT. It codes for CAWSVKSLRNQPQHF. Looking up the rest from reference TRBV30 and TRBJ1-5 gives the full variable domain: SQTIHQWPATLVQPVGSPLSLECTVEGTSNPNLYWYRQAAGRGLQLLFYSVGIGQISSEVPQNLSASRPQDRQFILSSKKLLLSDSGFYLCAWSVKSLRNQPQHFGDGTRLSIL.